One and the same sample provided the 19 T cell receptor delta chains below, sequenced in a study of delta chains in infants with herpesvirus infections (dated by TCRdb to the early 2020s). To prepare the library, RT-PCR was applied. Sequencing took place on an Illumina MiSeq. To generate TCR cDNA, PBMC RNA underwent reverse transcription with SuperScript II using gamma-chain- and delta-chain-specific primers. The public reads were reprocessed by TCRdb using CATT, and rows of matching DNA were later combined. Across this sample there are about 2,600 delta-chain clones, with about 40% seen only once. Roughly 4.5% of the sample belongs to the ten largest clones. The source material was peripheral blood, sampled at time point 4 of longitudinal follow-up. The receptors derive from a human donor who was a Ugandan infant, either HIV-exposed or HIV-unexposed (not recorded which).

This clone was detected a few times. The rearrangement links TRDV1 to TRDJ1, with 10 bases that match TRDD3. The CDR3 covers 28 residues. Germline values: CDR1 TSWWSYY, CDR2 QGS. V shed 1 base, J shed 1 base, and the junction held 39 bases outside the gene matches. The CDR3 DNA sequence: TGTGCTCTTGGGGAACAGGGGACCTTCCGCTCCTACAGGAGTAGGGGGATACGGGAGCTTGAGTGCACCGATAAACTCATCTTT. This gives the protein CALGEQGTFRSYRSRGIRELECTDKLIF.

This clone was counted a few times. V is TRDV2 and J is TRDJ1, with 12 bases identical to TRDD3. Germline CDR1 GEAIGNYY, CDR2 EKD. Trimming removed 0 bases from V and 8 bases from J; junction bases left unmatched: 27. This CDR3 region has 22 residues. The CDR3 nucleotides read TGTGCCTGTGACACCGTACGAGGGGGGTTACTGGGGGATACCCTTTTTGTTCGGAAACTCATCTTT. Amino acids: CACDTVRGGLLGDTLFVRKLIF.

This clone ranks as medium-sized. This chain links TRDV2 with TRDJ1, with D maybe TRDD3 (6 bases). The germline V gene encodes CDR1 GEAIGNYY and CDR2 EKD. The CDR3 totals 16 residues. Trimming left V 5 bases short and J 0 bases short, with 18 bases between. CDR3 sequence: CACAALGAAYTDKLIF. The CDR3 DNA reads TGTGCCTGTGCCGCCTTGGGGGCAGCGTACACCGATAAACTCATCTTT.

With regard to this clone: This may be a read error, as it is one base from a much larger clone. CDR3 loop: CALGEPTPYSNAGPSTDKLIF. DNA of the CDR3: TGTGCTCTTGGGGAACCTACTCCTTACTCTAACGCCGGGCCTTCCACCGATAAACTCATCTTT. This chain joins TRDV1 and TRDJ1; possibly TRDD2 for D (5 bases). Trimming removed 1 base from V and 1 base from J, with 28 bases in between. Germline values: CDR1 TSWWSYY, CDR2 QGS. The CDR3 sequence is 21 residues long.

This clone was counted between two and nine times. J is TRDJ3 and V is TRDV2, with 10 bases lining up with TRDD3. The V gene's germline CDR1 is GEAIGNYY and CDR2 EKD. Losses at the gene ends were 3 bases for V and 3 bases for J; bases not matched to a gene: 10. CDR3 length: 19 residues. The CDR3 bases are TGTGCCTGTGACTCTCTACTGGGGGATGCTGTCTGGGACACCCGACAGATGTTTTTC. Translating gives CACDSLLGDAVWDTRQMFF.

This clone occurred a few times. The chain links TRDV2 to TRDJ1; D is unresolved. CDR1 is GEAIGNYY, CDR2 EKD, per germline. The CDR3 length is 14 residues. Trimming stripped 0 bases from V and 3 bases from J, with 10 bases between. In nucleotides, the CDR3 is TGTGCCTGTGACACCGTGGGTGGGCCCGATAAACTCATCTTT. It encodes CACDTVGGPDKLIF.

As regards this clone: Being one base from a much bigger clone, this may be a read error. CDR3 DNA: TGTGCTCTTGGGGAACTCTCCTACTGGGGGATTTGGGGCGACACCAATAAACTCATCTTT. It is translated as CALGELSYWGIWGDTNKLIF. The gene calls are TRDV1 and TRDJ1; 10 bases align to TRDD3. This CDR3 is 20 amino acids long. Germline V gene lookup returns CDR1 TSWWSYY and CDR2 QGS.

V gene TRDV1 combines with J gene TRDJ1; TRDD3 matches at 9 bases. The CDR3 totals 17 residues. Trimming removed 0 bases from V and 10 bases from J; junction bases left unmatched: 15. In germline, CDR1 is TSWWSYY, CDR2 QGS. The CDR3 spells CALGELRTGGRRVGLIF. The CDR3 DNA follows: TGTGCTCTTGGGGAACTACGTACTGGGGGACGACGGGTCGGACTCATCTTT.

This clone has just a few counts. The chain joins TRDV2 to TRDJ3; 7 nucleotides align to TRDD3. V gave up 0 bases and J gave up 0 bases; unmatched junction bases: 7. Looked up from germline, CDR1 is GEAIGNYY and CDR2 is EKD. This CDR3 has 19 amino acids. The CDR3 DNA reads as TGTGCCTGTGACACCGTACTGGGGTTAAGCTCCTGGGACACCCGACAGATGTTTTTC. It yields the protein CACDTVLGLSSWDTRQMFF.

The rearrangement joins TRDV2 to TRDJ1, with 13 bases aligning to TRDD3. This CDR3 has 21 residues. Germline V CDR1 and CDR2: GEAIGNYY, EKD. The V and J ends lost 0 bases and 2 bases, in that order; junction bases with no gene match: 17. CDR3: CACDTLIGGTGGYARTDKLIF. The DNA for the CDR3 is TGTGCCTGTGACACCTTGATCGGGGGTACTGGGGGATACGCTCGGACCGATAAACTCATCTTT.

Of note for this clone: The junction differs from germline at one of its ends, possibly a read error. The chain links TRDV2 to TRDJ3, with 13 bases identical to TRDD3. The CDR3 is 20 residues long. CDR1 is GEAIGNYY, CDR2 EKD, per germline. The CDR3: CACDTVTGGYVSWDTRQMFF. The CDR3, as DNA: TGTGCCTGTGACACCGTGACTGGGGGATACGTCTCCTGGGACACCAGACAGATGTTTTTC.

The chain recombines TRDV2 with TRDJ3; weak D call: TRDD3 (5 bases). The ends were cut back, 0 bases at V and 0 bases at J, with 14 bases in the middle. The CDR3 spans 19 residues. Germline CDR1 and CDR2: GEAIGNYY and EKD. The chain's CDR3 is CACDTLGDPSSWDTRQMFF. The CDR3 bases are TGTGCCTGTGACACCCTAGGGGACCCGAGCTCCTGGGACACCCGACAGATGTTTTTC.

As concerns this clone: A read error is possible here, since a much larger clone lies one base away. The CDR3 DNA reads as TGTGCCTGTGACGCAATTTCTACTCCCATAAGGTACACCGATAAACTCATCTTT. Its translation is CACDAISTPIRYTDKLIF. This chain links TRDV2 with TRDJ1; D uncertain. The germline V and J ends were trimmed by 3 bases and 0 bases, with 22 bases remaining between them. The CDR3 covers 18 residues. The germline gives CDR1 GEAIGNYY, CDR2 EKD.

J is TRDJ1 and V is TRDV2, with D possibly being TRDD3 (5 bases). CDR3 length: 14 amino acids. CDR1 is GEAIGNYY and CDR2 is EKD in the germline V gene. Trimming left V 3 bases short and J 0 bases short, with 10 bases between. The CDR3 nucleotides are TGTGCCTGTGACGTGTGGGGAAACACCGATAAACTCATCTTT. Translated, it gives CACDVWGNTDKLIF.

The called J gene is TRDJ2, whereas the V gene has no call. The CDR3 contains 10 residues. CDR3 nucleotide sequence: TGTAGTGCTTTGACAGCACAACTCTTCTTT. Its translation is CSALTAQLFF.

This clone appeared a few times. This chain connects TRDV1 to TRDJ1; a possible D gene is TRDD3 (6 bases). Looked up from germline, CDR1 is TSWWSYY and CDR2 is QGS. The CDR3 length is 23 residues. Trimming removed 0 bases from V and 0 bases from J, with 32 bases in between. CDR3 DNA sequence: TGTGCTCTTGGGGAACTGAATTCAGTCCCCTACCGCCCCCTTACTGGGTACACCGATAAACTCATCTTT. This translates into CALGELNSVPYRPLTGYTDKLIF.

The chain has TRDV1 and TRDJ2, with 9 bases fitting TRDD3. CDR3 length: 18 amino acids. In germline, CDR1 is TSWWSYY, CDR2 QGS. V was pared by 3 bases and J by 0 bases, with 8 bases of the junction left unmatched. DNA for the CDR3: TGTGCTCTTGGGGAGGTTTTACTGGGGGAAGCTTTGACAGCACAACTCTTCTTT. Translation: CALGEVLLGEALTAQLFF.

This clone is judged medium-sized. The rearrangement links TRDV2 to TRDJ1; the D gene is possibly TRDD3 (6 bases). Germline values: CDR1 GEAIGNYY, CDR2 EKD. The V and J ends lost 3 bases and 2 bases respectively, with 30 bases between them. This CDR3 contains 20 residues. CDR3 sequence: CACDPMTGPTSTGNTDKLIF. The DNA for the CDR3 is TGTGCCTGTGACCCCATGACGGGGCCTACGAGTACTGGGAATACCGATAAACTCATCTTT.

This chain joins TRAV36/DV7 and TRDJ1, with 8 bases identical to TRDD3. The CDR3 consists of 17 residues. Per the germline V gene, CDR1 is VTNFRS and CDR2 is LTSSGIE (reference sequence). The V segment lost 4 bases and the J segment 0 bases; nucleotides outside the gene matches: 14. This CDR3 reads CAVCADYWGVYTDKLIF. CDR3 nucleotides: TGTGCTGTGTGTGCCGACTACTGGGGGGTGTACACCGATAAACTCATCTTT.